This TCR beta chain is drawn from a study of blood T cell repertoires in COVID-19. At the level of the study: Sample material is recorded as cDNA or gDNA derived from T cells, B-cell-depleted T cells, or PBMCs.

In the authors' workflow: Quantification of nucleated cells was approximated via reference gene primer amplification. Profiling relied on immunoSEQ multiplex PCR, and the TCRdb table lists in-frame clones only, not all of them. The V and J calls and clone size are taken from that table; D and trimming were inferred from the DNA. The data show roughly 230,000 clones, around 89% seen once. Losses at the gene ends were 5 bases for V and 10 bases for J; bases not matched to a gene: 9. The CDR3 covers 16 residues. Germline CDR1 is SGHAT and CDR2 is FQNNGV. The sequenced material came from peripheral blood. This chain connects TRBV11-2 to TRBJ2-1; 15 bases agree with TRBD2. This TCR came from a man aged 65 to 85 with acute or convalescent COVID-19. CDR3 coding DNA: TGTGCCAGCAGCCCGAGGCCAGGACTAGCGGGAGGGGAGCAGTTCTTC. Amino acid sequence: CASSPRPGLAGGEQFF.